This TCR beta chain was obtained from a study of stem cell transplantation in POMP-related autoinflammatory disease (dated by TCRdb to about 2021). As for the study more broadly: The study hypothesis was that defective thymoproteasomes impair MHC class I-dependent CD8+ T-cell differentiation and positive selection, which skews the TRB repertoire. Through one year post-transplant, neutrophils and platelets showed 100% donor engraftment on DNA chimerism analysis. The effect of POMP deficiency on T-cell receptor beta repertoire diversity and CDR3 characteristics was assessed by high-throughput TRB sequencing. Prior to transplant, the patients had skewing toward CD4+ naive T cells, low CD8+ T-cell proportions, and reduced T-cell cytokine secretion. Summary of the overall study and its limitations: In PRAID patients, the trend toward increased clonality and lower diversity reached statistical significance only for regulatory T cells. The number of unique TRB V-J gene pairings was restricted in PRAID patients. Across all analyzed T-cell subsets, PRAID patients showed a trend toward higher clonality and lower TRB diversity.

Taken with the paper, the label for time point translates to: after hematopoietic stem cell transplant. PRAID was marked by prominent immunodeficiency together with autoinflammation. T-cell subsets (conventional T cells, CD8+ T cells, regulatory T cells, T follicular helper cells) were sorted before TRB sequencing. The germline V gene sets CDR1 to KGHSH and CDR2 to LQKENI. The trim is 5 bases for V and 10 bases for J, with a gap of 12 bases between the germline ends. Spanning cysteine to phenylalanine, the CDR3 consists of 12 amino acids. Just the 36-base CDR3 DNA is kept, in frame starting at base 1. A note on this clone: Its antigen is currently not known. Base qualities are not provided; no much larger clone lies one nucleotide away.

To prepare the library, the immunoSEQ multiplex PCR assay was applied. The authors' analysis ran thus. Shannon entropy, which takes clonal size distribution into account, was used to quantify repertoire diversity. The Gini-Simpson index (Simpson_1-D) was used to measure inequality in clonotype distribution. TCRdb's version of the immuneACCESS table is confined to in-frame rearrangements and falls short of the full clone set. An unresolved V gene accounts for under half of the shortfall where checked; the remainder is of unknown origin. V and J calls and clone size come straight from that table; D and trimming were deduced from the DNA. This sample lists some 65,000 clones; about nine tenths were detected once. The leading ten clones occupy about 0.66% of the sample.

The sequenced sample was CD4+ T cells from PBMCs, obtained after stem cell transplantation. The chain employs TRBV18 and TRBJ1-3; the D gene is perhaps TRBD1, on 5 matching bases. This TCR came from a human patient with POMP-related autoinflammation and immune dysregulation (PRAID). After a transplant, some of the T cells may come from the graft donor. The DNA sequence is as follows: TGTGCCAGCTCATCCCTAGGGGAGACCATATATTTT. It codes for CASSSLGETIYF.